The 30 T cell receptor beta chains below were found in one sample sequenced in a study of cytomegalovirus exposure and HLA in healthy donors. With 60 Vbeta and 13 Jbeta primers, the PCR was carried out. Here immunoSEQ multiplex PCR was the method, and the copy in TCRdb shows in-frame clones only, minus some. The table shows more than 90,000 clones, with about three quarters occurring only once. The sequenced sample was PBMCs. These receptors were obtained from a man between 40 and 49 years old in good health and CMV-seropositive.

This clone was counted a few times. The chain combines TRBV2 with TRBJ2-7; 9 bases match TRBD1. The ends lost 8 bases at V and 2 bases at J; junction bases unmatched: 1. The CDR3 loop spans 12 amino acids. The germline gives CDR1 SNHLY, CDR2 FYNNEI. The CDR3 protein is CASGTGTYEQYF. The CDR3 coding sequence is TGTGCCAGCGGGACAGGGACCTACGAGCAGTACTTC.

The chain employs TRBV14 and TRBJ2-1, with D possibly TRBD2 on 5 matching bases. With 3 bases removed from V and 9 bases from J, the gap between germline ends came to 9 bases. The CDR3 has 12 residues. Germline CDR1 is SGHDN and CDR2 is FVKESK. The CDR3 DNA follows: TGTGCCAGCAGCCAGGGAGAGGGTGAGCAGTTCTTC. Residues: CASSQGEGEQFF. Full variable domain (remainder filled in from reference TRBV14 and TRBJ2-1): EAGVTQFPSHSVIEKGQTVTLRCDPISGHDNLYWYRRVMGKEIKFLLHFVKESKQDESGMPNNRFLAERTGGTYSTLKVQPAELEDSGVYFCASSQGEGEQFFGPGTRLTVL.

The chain employs TRBV10-3 and TRBJ2-5, with 11 bases matching TRBD2. Germline-derived CDR1 and CDR2 are ENHRY and SYGVKD. The V and J ends lost 8 bases and 2 bases, in that order; junction bases with no gene match: 10. The CDR3 runs to 16 residues. Here the CDR3 reads CAISDPGTSGQETQYF. CDR3 DNA: TGTGCCATCTCCGACCCCGGGACTAGCGGTCAAGAGACCCAGTACTTC.

CDR3: CASTTGHSSYNSPLHF. The CDR3 coding sequence is TGTGCCAGCACAACAGGTCATAGCTCCTATAATTCACCCCTCCACTTT. This chain uses TRBV2 with TRBJ1-6; TRBD1 might be the D (5 bases). V lost 7 bases and J 0 bases, leaving 13 bases between the germline ends. This CDR3 spans 16 amino acids. CDR1 SNHLY and CDR2 FYNNEI come from the germline V gene.

This clone was detected once. This rearrangement joins TRBV18 to TRBJ1-3, with D tentatively TRBD1 (5 bases). V lost 6 bases to trimming and J lost 0 bases, with 18 bases between them. This CDR3 spans 17 amino acids. Germline V gives CDR1 KGHSH, CDR2 LQKENI. The CDR3 loop reads CASSPQRQLFSGNTIYF. In DNA form, the CDR3 reads TGTGCCAGCTCGCCCCAGCGACAGCTCTTCTCTGGAAACACCATATATTTT.

The rearrangement uses TRBV6-1 and TRBJ1-1, with 8 nucleotides matching TRBD1. Trimming cost V 3 bases and J 10 bases; bases outside gene matches: 7. The germline V gene has CDR1 MNHNS and CDR2 SASEGT. This CDR3 comprises 13 residues. This CDR3 reads CASSDGTGVSAFF. The CDR3, as DNA: TGTGCCAGCAGTGACGGGACAGGTGTCTCAGCTTTCTTT.

The chain uses TRBV5-6 and TRBJ2-3, with 12 bases that match TRBD2. The CDR3 loop spans 17 amino acids. V lost 3 bases to trimming and J lost 0 bases; unmatched junction nucleotides: 5. Germline V gives CDR1 SGHDT, CDR2 YYEEEE. In DNA form, the CDR3 reads TGTGCCAGCAGCTCACTAGCGGGAGGTCATAGCACAGATACGCAGTATTTT. This gives the protein CASSSLAGGHSTDTQYF.

The rearrangement uses TRBV5-6 and TRBJ2-7, with TRBD2 matching 7 bases. V shed 0 bases and J 7 bases; nucleotides not matched to a gene: 1. The CDR3 is 12 residues long. CDR1 is SGHDT, CDR2 YYEEEE, per germline. CDR3 DNA: TGTGCCAGCAGCTTGGGCGGGGGTGAGCAGTACTTC. Translating gives CASSLGGGEQYF.

The CDR3 DNA reads as TGCGCCAGCAGCCAAGACCGGGACAGAGGCAATCAGCCCCAGCATTTT. Protein sequence: CASSQDRDRGNQPQHF. The J gene is TRBJ1-5, the V gene TRBV4-1, with 7 bases aligning to TRBD1. CDR1 and CDR2 from the germline V gene are MGHRA and YSYEKL. This CDR3 region has 16 residues. V was clipped by 0 bases and J by 2 bases; unmatched bases: 4.

This sequence joins TRBV6-5 and TRBJ2-1; no definite D call. V lost 2 bases and J 3 bases, leaving 11 bases between the germline ends. Per the germline V gene, CDR1 is MNHEY and CDR2 is SVGAGI. CDR3 size: 15 residues. CDR3 residues: CASSYRNPVYNEQFF. CDR3 in DNA: TGTGCCAGCAGTTACCGCAACCCAGTCTACAATGAGCAGTTCTTC.

V gene TRBV18 combines with J gene TRBJ1-2; TRBD1 agrees at 10 bases. Germline lookup yields CDR1 KGHSH and CDR2 LQKENI. This CDR3 is built from 16 residues. The V and J ends lost 0 bases and 5 bases, in that order; junction bases with no gene match: 6. CDR3 loop: CASSPPNRDRGYGYTF. For the CDR3, the DNA is TGTGCCAGCTCACCACCCAATCGGGACAGGGGATATGGCTACACCTTC.

This clone was observed a single time. The chain employs TRBV7-3 and TRBJ2-1; 12 nucleotides line up with TRBD1. The V gene end was trimmed by 4 bases and the J gene end by 9 bases; junction bases not matched to a gene: 4. Germline lookup yields CDR1 SGHTA and CDR2 FQGTGA. CDR3 length: 14 amino acids. CDR3 amino acids: CASSSGTGGVEQFF. CDR3 DNA: TGTGCCAGCAGCTCGGGGACAGGGGGCGTTGAGCAGTTCTTC.

The chain couples TRBV5-1 to TRBJ1-2; D uncertain. V gave up 0 bases and J gave up 8 bases, with 14 bases separating them. Per germline, CDR1 SGHRS and CDR2 YFSETQ. This CDR3 has 14 amino acids. The CDR3: CASSLGAAPEGYTF. The CDR3 DNA reads as TGCGCCAGCAGCTTGGGCGCGGCACCAGAGGGCTACACCTTC.

Comment on this clone: Other nucleotide sequences from this sample produce the same CDR3. This rearrangement joins TRBV19 to TRBJ1-2; D remains ambiguous. Trimming removed 3 bases at V and 2 bases at J, with 10 bases between. This CDR3 region has 14 residues. CDR1 is LNHDA and CDR2 is SQIVND in the germline V gene (reference sequence). Here the CDR3 reads CASSISPGNYGYTF. The CDR3 DNA reads TGTGCCAGTAGTATCAGTCCGGGGAACTATGGCTACACCTTC. The whole variable domain, remainder taken from reference TRBV19 and TRBJ1-2, is DGGITQSPKYLFRKEGQNVTLSCEQNLNHDAMYWYRQDPGQGLRLIYYSQIVNDFQKGDIAEGYSVSREKKESFPLTVTSAQKNPTAFYLCASSISPGNYGYTFGSGTRLTVV.

In this sample, this clone turned up a few times. The chain employs TRBV9 and TRBJ2-3; 11 positions agree with TRBD2. The V gene end was trimmed by 4 bases and the J gene end by 4 bases; junction bases not matched to a gene: 11. The CDR3 sequence is 17 residues long. CDR1 and CDR2 from the germline V gene are SGDLS and YYNGEE. The CDR3 nucleotides read TGTGCCAGCAGCCCTCAAATTAGCGGGGGGGCCGCAGATACGCAGTATTTT. This codes for CASSPQISGGAADTQYF.

This sequence joins TRBV6-5 and TRBJ1-2; TRBD1 agrees at 7 bases. The V gene end was trimmed by 2 bases and the J gene end by 0 bases; junction bases not matched to a gene: 3. Germline V gene data show CDR1 as MNHEY and CDR2 as SVGAGI. The CDR3 sequence is 15 residues long. DNA for the CDR3: TGTGCCAGCAGTTACCTCACAGGGGCTAACTATGGCTACACCTTC. Encoded protein: CASSYLTGANYGYTF.

The chain combines TRBV7-8 with TRBJ1-5; D remains ambiguous. The V end was cut by 4 bases, the J end by 6 bases, with 16 bases between. From germline, CDR1 is SGHVS and CDR2 FQNEAQ. The CDR3 extends over 15 amino acids. CDR3 nucleotide sequence: TGTGCCAGCAGCTCCGGGGATACGGAGGGTCAGCCCCAGCATTTT. The encoded protein is CASSSGDTEGQPQHF.

A few counts support this clone. V usage is TRBV9 and J usage is TRBJ1-2; 10 bases are shared with TRBD1. The CDR3 consists of 16 residues. Germline CDR1 reads SGDLS; CDR2 reads YYNGEE. Germline trimming cut 3 bases from V and 1 base from J; bases unmatched to any gene: 6. CDR3 amino acids: CASSDGTGANNYGYTF. The CDR3 DNA is TGTGCCAGCAGCGACGGGACAGGGGCTAATAACTATGGCTACACCTTC. The whole variable domain, remainder taken from reference TRBV9 and TRBJ1-2, is DSGVTQTPKHLITATGQRVTLRCSPRSGDLSVYWYQQSLDQGLQFLIQYYNGEERAKGNILERFSAQQFPDLHSELNLSSLELGDSALYFCASSDGTGANNYGYTFGSGTRLTVV.

This clone was recorded a few times. This chain connects TRBV25-1 to TRBJ2-1; TRBD2 agrees at 10 bases. The CDR3 spans 15 residues. The V gene's germline CDR1 is MGHDK and CDR2 SYGVNS. The junction had 8 bases not matched to a gene; V was cut back by 6 bases and J by 6 bases. The CDR3 loop is CASSKLAGSLNEQFF. In DNA form, the CDR3 reads TGTGCCAGCAGCAAACTAGCGGGGAGCCTCAATGAGCAGTTCTTC.

This chain uses TRBV6-6 with TRBJ2-5, with 8 bases aligning to TRBD2. The CDR3 runs to 16 residues. Germline CDR1 reads MNHNY; CDR2 reads SVGAGI (reference sequence). Trimming took 5 bases from V and 4 from J; bases not matched to a gene: 12. CDR3 bases: TGTGCCAGCAGTCTGCCACTAGGGGCGGGAGGAGAGACCCAGTACTTC. This sequence encodes CASSLPLGAGGETQYF.

CDR3 protein: CAISATGGSTYEQYF. For the CDR3, the DNA is TGTGCCATCAGTGCGACAGGGGGCTCCACCTACGAGCAGTACTTC. The chain joins TRBV10-3 to TRBJ2-7; 10 bases are a match to TRBD1. Germline V gives CDR1 ENHRY, CDR2 SYGVKD. V lost 4 bases to trimming and J lost 2 bases; unmatched junction nucleotides: 5. The CDR3 loop spans 15 amino acids.

The chain has TRBV5-1 and TRBJ2-5; 10 bases map to TRBD1. CDR3 length: 13 amino acids. Trimming cost V 4 bases and J 7 bases; bases outside gene matches: 4. Per the germline V gene, CDR1 is SGHRS and CDR2 is YFSETQ. CDR3: CASSVGQGSTQYF. In DNA form, the CDR3 reads TGCGCCAGCAGCGTGGGACAGGGGTCGACCCAGTACTTC.

The V call is TRBV5-1, the J call TRBJ2-7, with 7 bases fitting TRBD2. Germline assignment: CDR1 SGHRS and CDR2 YFSETQ. Unmatched junction bases numbered 5, after V lost 4 bases and J lost 4 bases. The CDR3 spans 13 residues. This CDR3 is CASSNTGGYEQYF. DNA of the CDR3: TGCGCCAGCAGCAATACGGGGGGTTACGAGCAGTACTTC.

The chain is built from TRBV10-2 and TRBJ2-2, with a tentative D call TRBD1 (6 bases). The CDR3 runs 17 residues. Germline V CDR1 and CDR2: WSHSY, SAAADI. Trimming took 3 bases from V and 6 from J, leaving 20 bases between them. The CDR3 reads CASSDLGGIGVSGELFF. In nucleotides, the CDR3 is TGCGCCAGCAGTGACCTTGGGGGCATTGGGGTGTCCGGGGAGCTGTTTTTT.

The chain has TRBV5-5 and TRBJ2-1; 9 nucleotides agree with TRBD1. The CDR3 is made up of 14 amino acids. CDR1 and CDR2 (germline): SGHKS, YYEKEE (reference sequence). The junction had 2 bases not matched to a gene; V was cut back by 6 bases and J by 1 base. CDR3 protein: CASKQGASYNEQFF. CDR3 nucleotide sequence: TGTGCCAGCAAACAGGGGGCATCCTACAATGAGCAGTTCTTC.

J is TRBJ2-1 and V is TRBV28; TRBD2 matches 7 bases. J gave up 10 bases and V 2 bases, and 11 bases lay outside the gene matches. This CDR3 contains 15 residues. CDR1 is MDHEN and CDR2 is SYDVKM in the germline V gene. The CDR3 spells CASSLPGVLASEQFF. CDR3 coding DNA: TGTGCCAGCAGTTTACCGGGGGTACTAGCGTCCGAGCAGTTCTTC.

In this sample, this clone turned up a few times. The chain couples TRBV11-2 to TRBJ2-5; 11 bases fit TRBD2. V was clipped by 1 base and J by 4 bases; unmatched bases: 8. The CDR3 covers 17 residues. The germline gives CDR1 SGHAT, CDR2 FQNNGV. The CDR3 loop is CASSLGNPGLAGETQYF. The CDR3 DNA reads as TGTGCCAGCAGCTTAGGAAATCCCGGACTAGCGGGAGAGACCCAGTACTTC.

The chain joins TRBV6-1 to TRBJ1-4, with D perhaps matching TRBD1 (5 bases). Between the trimmed V and J ends, which lost 7 bases and 0 bases, there was a span of 9 bases. This CDR3 contains 14 residues. Germline V gene data show CDR1 as MNHNS and CDR2 as SASEGT. This CDR3 reads CASTTGSTNEKLFF. Here the CDR3 DNA reads TGTGCCAGCACTACAGGTTCAACTAATGAAAAACTGTTTTTT.

The chain recombines TRBV7-8 with TRBJ2-7, with 7 bases matching TRBD1. V shed 5 bases, J shed 0 bases, and the junction held 7 bases outside the gene matches. Germline V lookup: CDR1 SGHVS, CDR2 FQNEAQ. The length of the CDR3 is 15 residues. CDR3 amino acids: CASSGGAGGSYEQYF. Here the CDR3 DNA reads TGTGCCAGCAGCGGAGGTGCAGGGGGCTCCTACGAGCAGTACTTC.

This clone came up a few times. The V call is TRBV28, the J call TRBJ1-4; possibly TRBD1 for D (5 bases). The V gene lost 11 bases and the J gene lost 5 bases, with 18 bases spanning the gap. The CDR3 consists of 14 residues. Germline values: CDR1 MDHEN, CDR2 SYDVKM. CDR3 bases: TGTGCCGAACCACCCGGGCGACAGAATGAAAAACTGTTTTTT. Translation: CAEPPGRQNEKLFF.